This TCR beta chain stems from a study of blood T cell repertoires in COVID-19. Per the authors' pipeline: For nucleated cells, counts were estimated from reference gene primer amplification. TCRdb's copy holds only in-frame clones and misses some; the assay was immunoSEQ multiplex PCR. V, J and clone size were drawn from that table, and D and trimming were deduced from the DNA. The sample lists some 83,000 clones, about two thirds seen once, with around an eighth in the top ten. V lost 0 bases to trimming and J lost 7 bases, with 15 bases between them. Per the germline V gene, CDR1 is LNHNV and CDR2 is YYDKDF (reference sequence). This CDR3 is built from 15 residues.

This chain connects TRBV15 to TRBJ1-2; TRBD1 is a possible D gene (6 bases). Sequenced material: peripheral blood. The sequence derives from a woman of 80 years or more with acute or convalescent COVID-19. CDR3 sequence reads: CATSREGTPRGGYTF. The DNA of the CDR3 is TGTGCCACCAGCAGAGAAGGGACACCAAGGGGTGGCTACACCTTC. Looking up the rest from reference TRBV15 and TRBJ1-2 gives the full variable domain: DAMVIQNPRYQVTQFGKPVTLSCSQTLNHNVMYWYQQKSSQAPKLLFHYYDKDFNNEADTPDNFQSRRPNTSFCFLDIRSPGLGDTAMYLCATSREGTPRGGYTFGSGTRLTVV.